A selection of T cell receptor beta chains follows, all from one sample in a study of T cells after posttransplantation cyclophosphamide. Clones were read by immunoSEQ multiplex PCR, and TCRdb kept only the in-frame ones, dropping some. The record shows 20,000 to 30,000 clones for this sample, with no singletons present. The sequenced sample was PBMCs. Every receptor here comes from a man aged 50 to 59 in good health, CMV-negative, and a related stem cell transplant donor. Both conserved end residues are part of each CDR3. A D gene is named only where the DNA matches it firmly. The size field reads how often the clone was seen (once, few, many) or a class if it is expanded.

>TRBV5-4|.|TRBJ2-7|many
TGTGCCAGCCAGTCGCACGGGAGCTCCTACGAGCAGTACTTC
CASQSHGSSYEQYF
>TRBV30|.|TRBJ1-5|many
TGTGCCTGGAACCCGAGGGGCAATCAGCCCCAGCATTTT
CAWNPRGNQPQHF
>TRBV2|TRBD1|TRBJ2-5|many
TGTGCCAGCAGGAATGGACAGGGAGAGACCCAGTACTTC
CASRNGQGETQYF
>TRBV10-3|.|TRBJ2-2|many
TGTGCCATCAGTGAATTTTTACGTGCTAGCGAGAACACCGGGGAGCTGTTTTTT
CAISEFLRASENTGELFF
>TRBV12-1|.|TRBJ1-2|many
TGTGCCAGCAGCTTTTGGACAGGGCGATACTATGGCTACACCTTC
CASSFWTGRYYGYTF
>TRBV5-1|TRBD2|TRBJ2-5|many
TGCGCCAGCAGCTCCGCTAGCGGGAGTGGCCAAGAGACCCAGTACTTC
CASSSASGSGQETQYF
>TRBV6-6|.|TRBJ1-2|many
TGTGCCACCGCCTTTTTGGGAGGTTCTTCCTATGGCTACACCTTC
CATAFLGGSSYGYTF
>TRBV5-1|TRBD2|TRBJ2-7|many
TGCGCCAGCAGACTAGCGGAGGCCTACGAGCAGTACTTC
CASRLAEAYEQYF
>TRBV5-6|TRBD2|TRBJ2-7|many
TGTGCCAGCAGCTTGGGGTTCCCGGGACTAGCGGGGGGACCCTACGAGCAGTACTTC
CASSLGFPGLAGGPYEQYF
>TRBV5-6|.|TRBJ1-3|many
TGTGCCAGCAGCCACAGCTCTGGAAACACCATATATTTT
CASSHSSGNTIYF
>TRBV11-1|TRBD2|TRBJ2-1|many
TGTGCCAGCAGCTGGGGACTAGCGGGGGGGATTAATGAGCAGTTCTTC
CASSWGLAGGINEQFF
>TRBV5-1|.|TRBJ2-7|many
TGCGCCAGCAGCTTGACTGGAAAAGGGGACGAGCAGTACTTC
CASSLTGKGDEQYF
>TRBV28|TRBD1|TRBJ1-1|many
TGTGCCAGCAGTGGGGACAGCCTTGAGGCTTTCTTT
CASSGDSLEAFF
>TRBV2|TRBD1|TRBJ2-3|many
TGTGCCAGCACGGGACAGGGGCGAACAGATACGCAGTATTTT
CASTGQGRTDTQYF